Listed below are T cell receptor beta chains from one sample, sequenced in a study of cytomegalovirus exposure and HLA in healthy donors. Profiling relied on immunoSEQ multiplex PCR, and the TCRdb table lists in-frame clones only, not all of them. This table holds 150,000 to 200,000 clones, roughly 80% found once. The sample consisted of PBMCs. Source of these receptors: a man aged 25 to 40 in good health and CMV-seropositive. Each CDR3 is given without its conserved first and last residue.

v_gene | CDR3aa
TRBV12-5 | ASGFGGQETQY
TRBV5-4 | ASSLEVGRRQDTQY
TRBV29-1 | SVQVAAGELF
TRBV19 | ASSFAGTSGQDTQY
TRBV9 | ASSAGLAGAQDTQY
TRBV6-5 | ASSRYQETQY
TRBV4-3 | ASSQVSGSGQNGYT
TRBV11-2 | ASSMTSTVHEQY
TRBV28 | ASYVGGPNNEQF
TRBV7-9 | ASSLRAGTGPLYGYT
TRBV6-5 | ASRRGKGETQY
TRBV6-4 | ASSLLASENNEQF
TRBV5-6 | ASSPKQVGGLYGYT
TRBV6-5 | ASSYSTGSHGELF
TRBV27 | ASSSSGFSGNTIY
TRBV5-6 | ASTVSGNTIY
TRBV4-1 | ASSQDRIQGAQY
TRBV5-1 | ASSLEGAGQYYGYT
TRBV28 | ASSSPGQGTDEQY
TRBV6-6 | ASSQGPGVEETQY
TRBV10-3 | AISEAQGRNEKLF
TRBV27 | ASSPHFGAETQY
TRBV30 | AWSFRQTLAKNIQY